This T cell receptor (beta chain) was sequenced for a study of early T cells in non-severe SARS-CoV-2 infection. Turning to the study itself: Bulk RNA taken from unsorted whole blood was sequenced, leaving chains unpaired. Study-level points and caveats: VDJdb-based annotation leaned toward anti-spike CD8 responses and missed private and CD4 specificities.

Unique molecular identifiers tagged individual cDNA molecules. One entry per CDR3 protein, called by TCRdb with MiXCR from the 5' RACE reads. The sample yields 50,000 or so distinct CDR3 sequences, roughly 13% seen once. This clonotype was found many times. Its antigen is undetermined. The CDR3 covers 15 residues. The ends lost 3 bases at V and 6 bases at J; junction bases unmatched: 7. This receptor was obtained from an adult who was a healthcare worker with PCR-confirmed SARS-CoV-2 infection or an uninfected control (not recorded which). The chain links TRBV12-3 or TRBV12-4 to TRBJ2-3, with 9 nucleotides matching TRBD2. The source material was whole blood. The CDR3 region has the DNA TGTGCCAGCAGTTTCCGGCGGGGGGGAAGGGATACGCAGTATTTT. Residues: CASSFRRGGRDTQYF.